The 18 T cell receptor beta chains below come from one sample, sequenced in a study of cytomegalovirus exposure and HLA in healthy donors. The PCR had 60 Vbeta and 13 Jbeta primers. Profiled with immunoSEQ multiplex PCR; TCRdb holds only in-frame clones, not every one. In the table there are about 110,000 clones, roughly two thirds of which are singletons. The specimen was PBMCs. These TCRs come from a man in his thirties or forties in good health and CMV-seronegative.

V and J are TRBV18 and TRBJ2-7, with TRBD2 matching over 10 bases. Germline CDR1 and CDR2: KGHSH and LQKENI. CDR3 length: 15 amino acids. V lost 0 bases, J lost 1 base, and 0 bases stayed unmatched. The CDR3 spells CASSPPSGGSYEQYF. Written as DNA, the CDR3 is TGTGCCAGCTCACCACCTAGCGGGGGGTCCTACGAGCAGTACTTC.

The chain carries TRBV13 and TRBJ2-3; 10 positions match TRBD1. The CDR3 has 16 amino acids. CDR1 is PRHDT and CDR2 is FYEKMQ in the germline V gene (reference sequence). V lost 5 bases, J lost 2 bases, and 7 bases stayed unmatched. CDR3 residues: CASSKRDRGNTDTQYF. The DNA for the CDR3 is TGTGCCAGCAGCAAACGGGACAGGGGAAACACAGATACGCAGTATTTT.

This chain links TRBV5-1 with TRBJ2-1; 7 nucleotides align to TRBD2. V shed 1 base, J shed 12 bases, and the junction held 13 bases outside the gene matches. This CDR3 has 15 amino acids. From germline, CDR1 is SGHRS and CDR2 YFSETQ. The CDR3 DNA sequence: TGCGCCAGCAGCTTGTTGGCGGGAGCCTTTGTAGGGCAGTTCTTC. Protein: CASSLLAGAFVGQFF.

The gene calls are TRBV5-8 and TRBJ2-1, with 10 positions matching TRBD2. The CDR3 is made up of 19 amino acids. The junction had 9 bases not matched to a gene; V was cut back by 0 bases and J by 0 bases. Germline-derived CDR1 and CDR2 are SGHTS and YDEGEE. The CDR3 here is CASSLGLAGALSSYNEQFF. The CDR3 nucleotides are TGTGCCAGCAGCTTGGGGCTAGCGGGAGCTCTTAGCTCCTACAATGAGCAGTTCTTC. The full variable domain, completed using reference TRBV5-8 and TRBJ2-1, is EAGVTQSPTHLIKTRGQQATLRCSPISGHTSVYWYQQALGLGLQFLLWYDEGEERNRGNFPPRFSGRQFPNYSSELNVNALELEDSALYLCASSLGLAGALSSYNEQFFGPGTRLTVL.

The J gene is TRBJ2-2, the V gene TRBV7-2; D possibly corresponds to TRBD2 (6 bases). The CDR3 covers 16 residues. Trimming pared 7 bases from V and 0 bases from J, leaving 15 bases between. Germline V CDR1 and CDR2: SGHTA, FQGNSA. The CDR3: CASTFRDSPNTGELFF. DNA of the CDR3: TGTGCCAGCACCTTCCGGGACTCTCCGAACACCGGGGAGCTGTTTTTT.

V and J are TRBV30 and TRBJ1-4, with 7 bases aligning to TRBD1. The CDR3 is 15 residues long. From germline, CDR1 is GTSNPN and CDR2 SVGIG (reference sequence). V lost 1 base to trimming and J lost 7 bases; unmatched junction nucleotides: 9. Here the CDR3 reads CAWSAHKGASEKLFF. The CDR3 DNA follows: TGTGCCTGGAGTGCCCATAAGGGGGCAAGTGAAAAACTGTTTTTT.

The genes are TRBV19 and TRBJ2-5; 13 nucleotides align to TRBD2. The germline gives CDR1 LNHDA, CDR2 SQIVND (reference sequence). Trimming cost V 5 bases and J 5 bases; bases outside gene matches: 8. CDR3 length: 16 amino acids. CDR3 bases: TGTGCCAGTAGTGTCGGACTAGCGGGAGTTAGGGAGACCCAGTACTTC. This codes for CASSVGLAGVRETQYF.

The chain links TRBV29-1 to TRBJ2-1, with TRBD2 as a possible D gene (5 bases). This CDR3 has 14 amino acids. Germline lookup yields CDR1 SQVTM and CDR2 ANQGSEA. V was shortened by 6 bases and J by 7 bases, with 19 bases between the two germline ends. The CDR3 DNA is TGCAGCGTAACTCCACTAGTGAGTGGTAATGAGCAGTTCTTC. Protein sequence: CSVTPLVSGNEQFF.

CDR3 DNA sequence: TGTGCCAGCAGCCTGGTAGCGGGAGGAGGGCAAGAGACCCAGTACTTC. It codes for CASSLVAGGGQETQYF. This chain joins TRBV9 and TRBJ2-5, with 10 positions matching TRBD2. Germline V gene lookup returns CDR1 SGDLS and CDR2 YYNGEE. CDR3 length: 16 residues. V shed 4 bases and J 2 bases; nucleotides not matched to a gene: 8.

This chain connects TRBV25-1 to TRBJ2-5; possible D gene TRBD1, 6 bases. Trimming took 6 bases from V and 3 from J, leaving 17 bases between them. In germline, CDR1 is MGHDK, CDR2 SYGVNS. CDR3 length: 15 residues. The CDR3 DNA is TGTGCCAGCAGCGATAAGGGCACAGGGAAAGAGACCCAGTACTTC. Protein: CASSDKGTGKETQYF.

This chain uses TRBV27 with TRBJ2-7; 12 positions match TRBD2. V lost 5 bases and J lost 1; bases outside the gene matches: 12. This CDR3 has 18 residues. Germline lookup yields CDR1 MNHEY and CDR2 SMNVEV (reference sequence). CDR3 sequence reads: CASSVRPWTSGESYEQYF. CDR3 sequence (DNA): TGTGCCAGCAGTGTCCGACCTTGGACTAGCGGGGAATCCTACGAGCAGTACTTC.

Regarding this clone: Other nucleotide sequences from this sample produce the same CDR3. The chain links TRBV5-4 to TRBJ2-7; TRBD2 matches at 7 bases. The germline CDR1 and CDR2 sequences are SGHNT and YYREEE (reference sequence). The CDR3 loop spans 16 amino acids. V gave up 5 bases and J gave up 1 base; unmatched junction bases: 12. CDR3 region: CASSSGTSGASYEQYF. DNA for the CDR3: TGTGCCAGCAGTTCCGGGACCAGCGGGGCATCCTACGAGCAGTACTTC. Drawing the rest from reference TRBV5-4 and TRBJ2-7, the complete variable domain is ETGVTQSPTHLIKTRGQQVTLRCSSQSGHNTVSWYQQALGQGPQFIFQYYREEENGRGNFPPRFSGLQFPNYSSELNVNALELDDSALYLCASSSGTSGASYEQYFGPGTRLTVT.

The chain carries TRBV7-2 and TRBJ2-7, with D perhaps TRBD1 (5 bases). Per germline, CDR1 SGHTA and CDR2 FQGNSA. The CDR3 totals 12 residues. V lost 2 bases to trimming and J lost 5 bases, with 7 bases between them. The CDR3 region is CASSLLRDEQYF. In nucleotides, the CDR3 is TGTGCCAGCAGCTTACTCAGGGACGAGCAGTACTTC.

J is TRBJ1-2 and V is TRBV5-6, with TRBD1 matching 11 bases. CDR3 length: 15 residues. V dropped 4 bases and J dropped 6; count of bases not matched to a gene: 8. Germline assignment: CDR1 SGHDT and CDR2 YYEEEE. Here the CDR3 reads CASSQGQGAINGYTF. The CDR3 DNA sequence: TGTGCCAGCAGCCAAGGACAGGGGGCAATCAATGGCTACACCTTC. The full variable domain, its missing parts supplied by reference TRBV5-6 and TRBJ1-2, is DAGVTQSPTHLIKTRGQQVTLRCSPKSGHDTVSWYQQALGQGPQFIFQYYEEEERQRGNFPDRFSGHQFPNYSSELNVNALLLGDSALYLCASSQGQGAINGYTFGSGTRLTVV.

This chain connects TRBV5-5 to TRBJ2-7, with 11 bases lining up with TRBD2. The V gene end was trimmed by 0 bases and the J gene end by 0 bases; junction bases not matched to a gene: 8. The length of the CDR3 is 18 residues. Germline values: CDR1 SGHKS, CDR2 YYEKEE (reference sequence). In nucleotides, the CDR3 is TGTGCCAGCAGCTTGGCTCGAACTAGCGGGAGTACCTCCTACGAGCAGTACTTC. Amino acids: CASSLARTSGSTSYEQYF.

The chain is built from TRBV28 and TRBJ2-5; 7 bases line up with TRBD1. The J call is in doubt because the DNA end fits TRBJ2-7 better. CDR1 is MDHEN, CDR2 SYDVKM, per germline. This CDR3 spans 15 amino acids. The CDR3 protein is CASSPPNRGVIEQYF. CDR3 coding DNA: TGTGCCAGCAGTCCCCCCAACAGGGGCGTTATCGAGCAGTACTTC.

The V gene is TRBV6-4, the J gene TRBJ1-4; D is unclear. Trimming took off 6 bases at V and 0 bases at J, with 8 bases between the two ends. Germline CDR1 and CDR2: MRHNA and SNTAGT. CDR3 length equals 14 residues. The CDR3 loop reads CASREGATNEKLFF. CDR3 bases: TGTGCCAGCAGGGAGGGTGCAACTAATGAAAAACTGTTTTTT.

The DNA of the CDR3 is TGTGCCAGCAGTTACGGACAGAAAACTGAAGCTTTCTTT. Translated, it gives CASSYGQKTEAFF. The chain is built from TRBV6-5 and TRBJ1-1, with D possibly being TRBD1 (6 bases). The CDR3 sequence is 13 residues long. Trimming took off 2 bases at V and 5 bases at J, with 9 bases between the two ends. In germline, CDR1 is MNHEY, CDR2 SVGAGI.